This TCR beta chain was recovered during a study of long-term antiretroviral therapy in people with HIV. The study, taken as a whole, reports: Pre-ART clonal expansion yielded clones that dominated the repertoire at all time points. No data on ART adherence, viral resistance or therapy changes.

An immunoSEQ assay, version v3.0, was performed at survey level. Generated by immunoSEQ multiplex PCR, the TCRdb table keeps only in-frame clones and is missing some. The sample records about 21,000 clones, approximately 90% being singletons. CDR3 size: 12 residues. Germline assignment: CDR1 LNHDA and CDR2 SQIVND (reference sequence). Between the trimmed V and J ends, which lost 5 bases and 4 bases, there was a span of 6 bases. As to this clone: Its target is not known.

This receptor was identified in a young woman with HIV. The chain combines TRBV19 with TRBJ2-1, with no clear D. The material sequenced was unsorted PBMCs, taken approximately 4.5 years before starting antiretroviral therapy. Here the CDR3 DNA reads TGTGCCAGTAGTGCAGAATACAATGAGCAGTTCTTC. As protein: CASSAEYNEQFF.